This T cell receptor beta chain is from a study of T cell responses to AZD1222 COVID-19 vaccine. The length of the CDR3 is 15 residues. After removal of 4 bases from V and 6 bases from J, the junction contained 9 bases not matched to a gene. Germline CDR1 is MNHNS and CDR2 is SASEGT. The method was immunoSEQ multiplex PCR; TCRdb's version includes in-frame clones alone and lacks a portion of them. Here the sample spans 150,000 to 200,000 clones, roughly 90% being singletons. This TCR came from an adult in good health. This specimen consisted of peripheral blood, obtained on day 0 of AZD1222 vaccination. J is TRBJ2-7 and V is TRBV6-1; 10 bases fit TRBD2. For the CDR3, the DNA is TGTGCCAGCAGTGTGGGGCTAGCGGGAGCTGGCGAGCAGTACTTC. Translating gives CASSVGLAGAGEQYF.